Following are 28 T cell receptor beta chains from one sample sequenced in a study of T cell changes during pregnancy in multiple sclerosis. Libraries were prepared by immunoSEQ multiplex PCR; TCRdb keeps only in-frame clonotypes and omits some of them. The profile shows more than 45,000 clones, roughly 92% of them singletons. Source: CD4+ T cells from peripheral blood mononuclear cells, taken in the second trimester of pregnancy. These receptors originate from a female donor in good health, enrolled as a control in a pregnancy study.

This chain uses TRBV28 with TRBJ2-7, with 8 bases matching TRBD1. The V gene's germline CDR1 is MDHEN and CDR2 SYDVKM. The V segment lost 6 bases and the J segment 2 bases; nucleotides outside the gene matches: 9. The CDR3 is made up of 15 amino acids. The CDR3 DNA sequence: TGTGCCAGCAGCACCGGGACAGGTACTCCCTACGAGCAGTACTTC. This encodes CASSTGTGTPYEQYF.

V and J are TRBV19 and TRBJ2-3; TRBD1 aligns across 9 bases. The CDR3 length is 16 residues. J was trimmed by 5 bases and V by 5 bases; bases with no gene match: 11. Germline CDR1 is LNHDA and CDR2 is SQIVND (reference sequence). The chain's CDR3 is CASSASGTGYGDTQYF. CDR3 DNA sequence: TGTGCCAGTAGTGCATCCGGGACAGGGTATGGAGATACGCAGTATTTT.

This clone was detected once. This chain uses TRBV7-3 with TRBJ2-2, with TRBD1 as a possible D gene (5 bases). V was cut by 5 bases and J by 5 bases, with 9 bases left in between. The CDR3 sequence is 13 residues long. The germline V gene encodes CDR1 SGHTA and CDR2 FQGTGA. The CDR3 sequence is CASSRTQTGELFF. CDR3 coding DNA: TGTGCCAGCAGCCGGACACAGACCGGGGAGCTGTTTTTT.

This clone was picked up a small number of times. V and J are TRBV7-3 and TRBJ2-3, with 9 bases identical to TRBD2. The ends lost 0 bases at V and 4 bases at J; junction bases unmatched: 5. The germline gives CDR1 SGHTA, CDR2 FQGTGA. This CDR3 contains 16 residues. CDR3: CASSLTRGLAPDTQYF. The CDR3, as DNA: TGTGCCAGCAGCTTAACGAGGGGACTAGCACCAGATACGCAGTATTTT.

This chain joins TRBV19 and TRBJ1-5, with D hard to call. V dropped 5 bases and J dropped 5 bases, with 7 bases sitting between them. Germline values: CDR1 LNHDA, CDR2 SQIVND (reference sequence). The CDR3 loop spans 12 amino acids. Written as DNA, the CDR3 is TGTGCCAGTAGTCCCGAGGATCAGCCCCAGCATTTT. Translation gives CASSPEDQPQHF.

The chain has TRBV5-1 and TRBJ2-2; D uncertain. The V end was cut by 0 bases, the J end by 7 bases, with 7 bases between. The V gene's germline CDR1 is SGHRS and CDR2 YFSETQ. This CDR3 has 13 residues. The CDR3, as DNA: TGCGCCAGCAGCTTGGGTCAGAACGGGGAGCTGTTTTTT. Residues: CASSLGQNGELFF.

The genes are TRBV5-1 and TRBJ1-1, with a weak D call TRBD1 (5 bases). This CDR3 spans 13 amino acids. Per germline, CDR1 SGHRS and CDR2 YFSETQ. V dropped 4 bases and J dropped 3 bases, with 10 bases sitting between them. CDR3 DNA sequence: TGCGCCAGCAGCATCGACAGCTACACTGAAGCTTTCTTT. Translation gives CASSIDSYTEAFF.

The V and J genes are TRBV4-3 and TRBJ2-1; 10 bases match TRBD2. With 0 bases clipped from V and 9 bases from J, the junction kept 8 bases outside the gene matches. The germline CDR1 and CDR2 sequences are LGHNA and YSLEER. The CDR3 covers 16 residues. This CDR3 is CASSQDWNSGRSEQFF. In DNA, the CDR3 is TGCGCCAGCAGCCAAGATTGGAATAGCGGGAGGTCTGAGCAGTTCTTC.

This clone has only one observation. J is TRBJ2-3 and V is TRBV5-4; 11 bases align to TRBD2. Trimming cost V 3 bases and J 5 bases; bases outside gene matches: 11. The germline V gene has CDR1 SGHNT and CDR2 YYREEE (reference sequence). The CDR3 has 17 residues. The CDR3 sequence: CASSSRTSGGWGDTQYF. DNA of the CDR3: TGTGCCAGCAGCTCGCGCACTAGCGGGGGTTGGGGAGATACGCAGTATTTT.

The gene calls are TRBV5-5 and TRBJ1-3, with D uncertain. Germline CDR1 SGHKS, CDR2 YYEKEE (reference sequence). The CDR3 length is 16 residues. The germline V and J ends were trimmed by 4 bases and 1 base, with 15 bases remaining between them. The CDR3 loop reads CASSQTADTSGNTIYF. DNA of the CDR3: TGTGCCAGCAGCCAAACCGCCGACACGTCTGGAAACACCATATATTTT.

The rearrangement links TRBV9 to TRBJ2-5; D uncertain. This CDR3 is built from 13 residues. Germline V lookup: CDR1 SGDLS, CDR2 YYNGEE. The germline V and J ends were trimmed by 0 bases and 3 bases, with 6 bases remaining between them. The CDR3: CASSVGAEETQYF. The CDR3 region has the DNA TGTGCCAGCAGCGTAGGGGCAGAAGAGACCCAGTACTTC. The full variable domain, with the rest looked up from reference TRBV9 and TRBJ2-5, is DSGVTQTPKHLITATGQRVTLRCSPRSGDLSVYWYQQSLDQGLQFLIQYYNGEERAKGNILERFSAQQFPDLHSELNLSSLELGDSALYFCASSVGAEETQYFGPGTRLLVL.

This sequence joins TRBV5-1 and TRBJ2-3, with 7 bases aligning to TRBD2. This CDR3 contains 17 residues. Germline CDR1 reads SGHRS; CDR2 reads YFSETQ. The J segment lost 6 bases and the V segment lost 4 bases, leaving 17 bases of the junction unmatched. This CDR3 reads CASSPRASGRSSDTQYF. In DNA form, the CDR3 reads TGCGCCAGCAGCCCCCGGGCTAGCGGTAGATCCTCGGATACGCAGTATTTT.

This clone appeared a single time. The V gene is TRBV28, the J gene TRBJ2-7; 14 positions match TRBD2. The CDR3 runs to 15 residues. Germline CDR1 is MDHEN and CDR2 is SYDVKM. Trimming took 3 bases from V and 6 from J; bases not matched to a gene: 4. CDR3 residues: CASSLGTSGSGEQYF. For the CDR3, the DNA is TGTGCCAGCAGTTTGGGGACTAGCGGGAGCGGCGAGCAGTACTTC.

The CDR3 bases are TGTGCCAGTAGTAGCGGACAGGGGGTGGGGTACACTGAAGCTTTCTTT. Amino acids: CASSSGQGVGYTEAFF. The chain uses TRBV19 and TRBJ1-1; 10 bases map to TRBD1. V lost 4 bases, J lost 3 bases, and 8 bases stayed unmatched. Germline CDR1 is LNHDA and CDR2 is SQIVND (reference sequence). The CDR3 extends over 16 amino acids.

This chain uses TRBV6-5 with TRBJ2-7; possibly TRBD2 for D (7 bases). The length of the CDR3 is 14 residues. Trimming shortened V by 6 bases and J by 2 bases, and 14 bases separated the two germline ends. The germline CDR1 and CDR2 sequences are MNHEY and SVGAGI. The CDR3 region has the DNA TGTGCCAGCAGCCGCTACGGGGGGCCCTACGAGCAGTACTTC. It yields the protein CASSRYGGPYEQYF.

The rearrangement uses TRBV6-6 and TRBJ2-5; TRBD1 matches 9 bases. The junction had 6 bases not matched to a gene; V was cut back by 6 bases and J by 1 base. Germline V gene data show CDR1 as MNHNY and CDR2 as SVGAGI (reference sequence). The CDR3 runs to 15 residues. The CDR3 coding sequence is TGTGCCAGCAGAGCGGACAGGGGTACCCAAGAGACCCAGTACTTC. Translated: CASRADRGTQETQYF.

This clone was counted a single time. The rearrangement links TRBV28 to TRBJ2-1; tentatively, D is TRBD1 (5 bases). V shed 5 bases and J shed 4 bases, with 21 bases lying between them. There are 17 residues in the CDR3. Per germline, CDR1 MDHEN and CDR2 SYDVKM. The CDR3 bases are TGTGCCAGCAGTCCTCCCGGACATCTTAGACTTTACAATGAGCAGTTCTTC. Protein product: CASSPPGHLRLYNEQFF.

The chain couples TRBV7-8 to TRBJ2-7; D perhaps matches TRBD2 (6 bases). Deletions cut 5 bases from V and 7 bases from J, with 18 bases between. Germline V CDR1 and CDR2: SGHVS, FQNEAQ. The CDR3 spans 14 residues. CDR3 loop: CASSLAGTPQEQYF. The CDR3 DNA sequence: TGTGCCAGCAGCCTCGCGGGGACCCCCCAGGAGCAGTACTTC. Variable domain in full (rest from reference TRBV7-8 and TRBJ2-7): GAGVSQSPRYKVAKRGQDVALRCDPISGHVSLFWYQQALGQGPEFLTYFQNEAQLDKSGLPSDRFFAERPEGSVSTLKIQRTQQEDSAVYLCASSLAGTPQEQYFGPGTRLTVT.

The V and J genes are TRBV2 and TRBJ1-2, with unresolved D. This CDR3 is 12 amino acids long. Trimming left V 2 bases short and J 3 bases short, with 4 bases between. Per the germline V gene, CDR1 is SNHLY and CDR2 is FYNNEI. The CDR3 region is CASSETDYGYTF. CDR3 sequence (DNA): TGTGCCAGCAGTGAAACGGACTATGGCTACACCTTC.

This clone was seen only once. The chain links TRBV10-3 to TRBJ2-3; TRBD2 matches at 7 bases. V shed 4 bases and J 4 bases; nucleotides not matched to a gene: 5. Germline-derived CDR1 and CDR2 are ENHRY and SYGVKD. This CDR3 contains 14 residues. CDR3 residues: CAISGTRAADTQYF. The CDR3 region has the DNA TGTGCCATCAGTGGGACTAGGGCGGCAGATACGCAGTATTTT.

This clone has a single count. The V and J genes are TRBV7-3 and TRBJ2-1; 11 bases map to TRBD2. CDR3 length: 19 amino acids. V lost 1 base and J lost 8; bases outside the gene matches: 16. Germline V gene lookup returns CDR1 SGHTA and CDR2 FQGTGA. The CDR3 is CASSLIGGAGTSGGYEQFF. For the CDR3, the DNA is TGTGCCAGCAGCTTAATCGGTGGCGCCGGGACTAGCGGCGGATATGAGCAGTTCTTC.

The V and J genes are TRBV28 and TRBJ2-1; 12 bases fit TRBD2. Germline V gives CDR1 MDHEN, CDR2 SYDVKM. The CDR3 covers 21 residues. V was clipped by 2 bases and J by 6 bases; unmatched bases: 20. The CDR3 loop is CASSLQILLAGGSKYPNEQFF. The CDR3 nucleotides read TGTGCCAGCAGTTTACAGATTTTACTAGCGGGAGGCTCTAAATATCCCAATGAGCAGTTCTTC.

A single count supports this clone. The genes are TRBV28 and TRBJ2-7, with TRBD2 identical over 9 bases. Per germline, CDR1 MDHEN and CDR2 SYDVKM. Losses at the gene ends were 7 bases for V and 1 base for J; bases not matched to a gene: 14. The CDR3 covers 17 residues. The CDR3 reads CASTPDGASGVSYEQYF. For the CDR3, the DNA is TGTGCCAGCACCCCCGACGGGGCTAGCGGGGTGTCCTACGAGCAGTACTTC. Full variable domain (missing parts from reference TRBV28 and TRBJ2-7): DVKVTQSSRYLVKRTGEKVFLECVQDMDHENMFWYRQDPGLGLRLIYFSYDVKMKEKGDIPEGYSVSREKKERFSLILESASTNQTSMYLCASTPDGASGVSYEQYFGPGTRLTVT.

DNA for the CDR3: TGTGCCAGCAGCGTAGAAGGCAGAAGGGGGTCCGAGCAGTACTTC. Translating it yields CASSVEGRRGSEQYF. This sequence joins TRBV9 and TRBJ2-7; possible D gene TRBD1, 6 bases. Germline-derived CDR1 and CDR2 are SGDLS and YYNGEE. Trimming pared 0 bases from V and 6 bases from J, leaving 16 bases between. The CDR3 is 15 residues long.

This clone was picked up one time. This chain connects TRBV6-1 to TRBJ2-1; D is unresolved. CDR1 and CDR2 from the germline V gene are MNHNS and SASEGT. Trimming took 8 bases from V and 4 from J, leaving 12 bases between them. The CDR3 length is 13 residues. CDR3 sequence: CASELTRYNEQFF. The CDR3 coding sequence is TGTGCCAGCGAGCTTACCCGGTACAATGAGCAGTTCTTC.

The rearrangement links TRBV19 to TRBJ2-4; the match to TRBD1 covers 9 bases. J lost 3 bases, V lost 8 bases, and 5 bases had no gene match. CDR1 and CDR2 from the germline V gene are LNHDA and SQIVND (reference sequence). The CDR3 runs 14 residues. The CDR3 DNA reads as TGTGCCAGTTACGACAGGGGGGACAAAAACATTCAGTACTTC. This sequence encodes CASYDRGDKNIQYF.

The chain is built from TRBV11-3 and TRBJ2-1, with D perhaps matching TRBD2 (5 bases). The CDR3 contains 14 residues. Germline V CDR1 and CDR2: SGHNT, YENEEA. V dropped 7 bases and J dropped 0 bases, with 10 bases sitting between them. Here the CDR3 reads CASTRGSSYNEQFF. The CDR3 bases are TGTGCCAGCACCCGGGGAAGCTCCTACAATGAGCAGTTCTTC.

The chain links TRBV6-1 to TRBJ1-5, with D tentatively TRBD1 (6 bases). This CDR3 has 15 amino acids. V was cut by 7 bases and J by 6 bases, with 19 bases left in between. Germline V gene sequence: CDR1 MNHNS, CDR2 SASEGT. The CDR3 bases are TGTGCCAGCATGGCACCGGGACACAGACTTCAGCCCCAGCATTTT. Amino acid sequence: CASMAPGHRLQPQHF.